This TCR beta chain came from a study of Ad26.COV2.S vaccination and SARS-CoV-2 variants. Measured with immunoSEQ multiplex PCR; TCRdb has only the in-frame clones, and not every one. The table includes roughly 250,000 clones, around 88% detected once. Treatment: 15 to 20 received Ad26.COV2.S at low or high dose, single or two shots; roughly 5 received placebo; per-sample allocation not given. The samples date from day 63 after the first vaccine or placebo injection. In Boston, an adult donor aged 18-55 years took part. The origin of this receptor is a person aged 18 to 65 who received the Ad26.COV2.S COVID-19 vaccine or a placebo. The sample in question was peripheral blood, obtained in a trial of Ad26.COV2.S vaccine versus placebo.

This CDR3 reads CASSQVRETQYF. The DNA of the CDR3 is TGTGCCAGCAGCCAAGTGCGAGAGACCCAGTACTTC. This chain joins TRBV3-1 (or the pseudogene TRBV3-2) and TRBJ2-5; D gene unclear. V was clipped by 1 base and J by 4 bases, with 4 bases between them. The CDR3 loop spans 12 amino acids. The germline CDR1 and CDR2 sequences are LGHDT and YNNKEL (reference sequence).